This T cell receptor (beta chain) was captured in a study of T cell responses to AZD1222 COVID-19 vaccine. In its sample, this clone was seen once. Antigen specificity is unknown. Some clones are missing from TCRdb's copy, which holds only in-frame ones; the method was immunoSEQ multiplex PCR. The sample carries under 150,000 clones, roughly 87% recorded once. Samples with a second dose at about 4 or about 12 weeks were pooled together. V lost 0 bases and J lost 3, with 3 bases in between. CDR1 DFQATT and CDR2 SNEGSKA come from the germline V gene (reference sequence). The CDR3 loop spans 11 amino acids. Study results and caveats: Regions 160-218 and 743-854 dominated among vaccine-associated CD4 TCRs spanning spike. Reports say nearly half of spike-specific TCRs go after unmutated variant regions.

The origin of this receptor is an adult who received the AZD1222 COVID-19 vaccine. The sequencing here drew on peripheral blood, taken 28 days after the second AZD1222 dose. V usage is TRBV20-1 and J usage is TRBJ2-7; D unresolved. The CDR3 loop is CSARDFYEQYF. CDR3 nucleotide sequence: TGCAGTGCTAGAGACTTCTACGAGCAGTACTTC.